Each of the 19 T cell receptor beta chains below was sequenced from the same sample in a study of CD8+ T cells in alopecia areata. RNA, once extracted, was reverse transcribed into cDNA for use as the sequencing template. Libraries were prepared by immunoSEQ multiplex PCR; TCRdb keeps only in-frame clonotypes and omits some of them. Among some 190,000 clones listed, 45% to 75% were seen once. The treatment was: oral pan-JAK inhibitor, 5-10 mg twice daily. Sequencing used CD4+ T cells sorted from blood, obtained at week 4, from a patient treated with tofacitinib. All receptors come from a human donor with alopecia areata.

This chain links TRBV5-4 with TRBJ2-7; 10 positions agree with TRBD2. With 2 bases clipped from V and 1 base from J, the junction kept 3 bases outside the gene matches. Germline CDR1 and CDR2: SGHNT and YYREEE (reference sequence). The CDR3 runs 15 residues. CDR3 in DNA: TGTGCCAGCAGCTTCAGCGGGAGGGTTTCCTACGAGCAGTACTTC. This encodes CASSFSGRVSYEQYF.

The chain combines TRBV2 with TRBJ2-5; D possibly uses TRBD1 or TRBD2 (5 bases each). Trimming took off 1 base at V and 4 bases at J, with 13 bases between the two ends. The CDR3 is made up of 15 amino acids. Germline loops: CDR1 SNHLY, CDR2 FYNNEI. Written as DNA, the CDR3 is TGTGCCAGCAGTGAAGGTGGGGGACGAGGAGAGACCCAGTACTTC. Protein product: CASSEGGGRGETQYF.

J is TRBJ2-7 and V is TRBV7-6, with D hard to call. Looked up from germline, CDR1 is SGHVS and CDR2 is FNYEAQ. The CDR3 extends over 13 amino acids. V lost 3 bases and J 6 bases, leaving 12 bases between the germline ends. CDR3 loop: CASSLVRTGEQYF. In DNA form, the CDR3 reads TGTGCCAGCAGCTTGGTTAGGACGGGCGAGCAGTACTTC. Combining the CDR3 with reference TRBV7-6 and TRBJ2-7 gives the whole variable domain GAGVSQSPRYKVTKRGQDVALRCDPISGHVSLYWYRQALGQGPEFLTYFNYEAQQDKSGLPNDRFSAERPEGSISTLTIQRTEQRDSAMYRCASSLVRTGEQYFGPGTRLTVT.

This clone has more than one count but fewer than ten. The chain has TRBV28 and TRBJ2-7; TRBD1 matches at 9 bases. J gave up 4 bases and V 3 bases, and 4 bases lay outside the gene matches. The CDR3 runs to 14 residues. Per the germline V gene, CDR1 is MDHEN and CDR2 is SYDVKM. The chain's CDR3 is CASSLGQGTYEQYF. CDR3 sequence (DNA): TGTGCCAGCAGTTTGGGACAGGGAACGTACGAGCAGTACTTC.

This chain connects TRBV19 to TRBJ1-5; D ambiguous. Trimming took off 1 base at V and 5 bases at J, with 12 bases between the two ends. The germline gives CDR1 LNHDA, CDR2 SQIVND (reference sequence). The CDR3 spans 15 residues. CDR3 sequence (DNA): TGTGCCAGTAGTATAGGAAGGGTGACGCATCAGCCCCAGCATTTT. Protein sequence: CASSIGRVTHQPQHF. The full variable domain, with the rest looked up from reference TRBV19 and TRBJ1-5, is DGGITQSPKYLFRKEGQNVTLSCEQNLNHDAMYWYRQDPGQGLRLIYYSQIVNDFQKGDIAEGYSVSREKKESFPLTVTSAQKNPTAFYLCASSIGRVTHQPQHFGDGTRLSIL.

This clone was detected a few times. V and J are TRBV2 and TRBJ2-5; D is uncertain. Trimming took 6 bases from V and 4 from J, leaving 15 bases between them. CDR1 and CDR2 (germline): SNHLY, FYNNEI. The CDR3 has 14 amino acids. This CDR3 is CASRRAEKAETQYF. As DNA, the CDR3 is TGTGCCAGCAGACGGGCGGAAAAAGCAGAGACCCAGTACTTC.

This sequence joins TRBV11-2 and TRBJ2-1; 8 positions match TRBD1. The CDR3 runs 13 residues. Unmatched junction bases numbered 2, after V lost 5 bases and J lost 5 bases. CDR1 is SGHAT, CDR2 FQNNGV, per germline. The DNA for the CDR3 is TGTGCCAGCAGCGAGGACAGGGACAATGAGCAGTTCTTC. This gives the protein CASSEDRDNEQFF.

The chain combines TRBV5-1 with TRBJ1-3; tentative D call: TRBD1 (5 bases). Germline V gives CDR1 SGHRS, CDR2 YFSETQ. The CDR3 has 14 residues. Trimming stripped 4 bases from V and 1 base from J, with 9 bases between. The CDR3 nucleotides are TGCGCCAGCAGCCTGACAGTTTCTGGAAACACCATATATTTT. It is translated as CASSLTVSGNTIYF.

CDR3 nucleotides: TGTGCCAGCAGCCAAATGCCGGACAGGTACTCCTACGAGCAGTACTTC. As protein: CASSQMPDRYSYEQYF. The gene calls are TRBV14 and TRBJ2-7, with 7 bases lining up with TRBD1. The CDR3 runs 16 residues. Germline V lookup: CDR1 SGHDN, CDR2 FVKESK. The V and J ends lost 2 bases and 0 bases, in that order; junction bases with no gene match: 7.

The genes are TRBV5-6 and TRBJ2-7; no reliable D call. With 4 bases removed from V and 6 bases from J, the gap between germline ends came to 8 bases. This CDR3 comprises 11 residues. Germline V CDR1 and CDR2: SGHDT, YYEEEE. The CDR3 region is CASSQLSEQYF. Here the CDR3 DNA reads TGTGCCAGCAGCCAATTATCCGAGCAGTACTTC.

The chain recombines TRBV15 with TRBJ2-3; tentative D call: TRBD2 (6 bases). CDR3 length: 13 residues. Trimming took 6 bases from V and 1 from J, leaving 8 bases between them. CDR1 and CDR2 (germline): LNHNV, YYDKDF (reference sequence). CDR3 region: CATSRERTDTQYF. The CDR3 coding sequence is TGTGCCACCAGTCGGGAGCGCACAGATACGCAGTATTTT.

J is TRBJ2-3 and V is TRBV28, with 7 bases that match TRBD1. The CDR3 runs to 15 residues. V was pared by 7 bases and J by 4 bases, with 11 bases of the junction left unmatched. CDR1 and CDR2 from the germline V gene are MDHEN and SYDVKM. Here the CDR3 DNA reads TGTGCCAGCACCAACGACGACAGGGTGCCAGATACGCAGTATTTT. Its translation is CASTNDDRVPDTQYF. The full variable domain, its missing parts supplied by reference TRBV28 and TRBJ2-3, is DVKVTQSSRYLVKRTGEKVFLECVQDMDHENMFWYRQDPGLGLRLIYFSYDVKMKEKGDIPEGYSVSREKKERFSLILESASTNQTSMYLCASTNDDRVPDTQYFGPGTRLTVL.

The chain recombines TRBV20-1 with TRBJ1-3; D is undetermined. From germline, CDR1 is DFQATT and CDR2 SNEGSKA (reference sequence). Trimming pared 4 bases from V and 4 bases from J, leaving 5 bases between. The CDR3 runs to 11 residues. CDR3 sequence: CSAIGGNTIYF. Here the CDR3 DNA reads TGCAGTGCTATCGGCGGAAACACCATATATTTT.

The V and J genes are TRBV5-1 and TRBJ2-5; D remains ambiguous. The V gene's germline CDR1 is SGHRS and CDR2 YFSETQ. The CDR3 has 14 residues. V lost 1 base and J 3 bases, leaving 10 bases between the germline ends. CDR3 sequence: CASSLQVTKETQYF. CDR3 sequence (DNA): TGCGCCAGCAGCTTGCAGGTCACCAAAGAGACCCAGTACTTC.

V gene TRBV5-1 combines with J gene TRBJ2-7; 12 bases fit TRBD1. CDR1 and CDR2 from the germline V gene are SGHRS and YFSETQ. The CDR3 sequence is 15 residues long. The ends lost 3 bases at V and 7 bases at J; junction bases unmatched: 8. CDR3 coding DNA: TGCGCCAGCAGCTCGACGGGACAGGGGGCTGGTGAGCAGTACTTC. Residues: CASSSTGQGAGEQYF.

This clone has more than one count but fewer than ten. The rearrangement joins TRBV5-1 to TRBJ2-4; 13 bases line up with TRBD2. V shed 1 base, J shed 12 bases, and the junction held 7 bases outside the gene matches. Germline V gene lookup returns CDR1 SGHRS and CDR2 YFSETQ. There are 15 residues in the CDR3. CDR3 nucleotide sequence: TGCGCCAGCAGCTTGCTACTAGCGGGAGGGCCGGATCAGTACTTC. Its protein is CASSLLLAGGPDQYF.

This clone was seen only a few times. The genes are TRBV2 and TRBJ2-3; D unclear. Germline CDR1 reads SNHLY; CDR2 reads FYNNEI. The CDR3 runs to 13 residues. Trimming stripped 6 bases from V and 1 base from J, with 8 bases between. CDR3 region: CASSDLRTDTQYF. The CDR3, as DNA: TGTGCCAGCAGCGATCTACGCACAGATACGCAGTATTTT.

Only a few counts were recorded for this clone. V gene TRBV19 combines with J gene TRBJ2-7; D call uncertain. This CDR3 is built from 11 residues. V dropped 10 bases and J dropped 4 bases, with 11 bases sitting between them. Germline V lookup: CDR1 LNHDA, CDR2 SQIVND (reference sequence). Here the CDR3 reads CATGSLYEQYF. CDR3 bases: TGTGCCACCGGTAGCTTATACGAGCAGTACTTC.

The V and J genes are TRBV29-1 and TRBJ1-1, with D tentatively TRBD1 (5 bases). Germline V gives CDR1 SQVTM, CDR2 ANQGSEA. This CDR3 is 12 amino acids long. V lost 7 bases and J lost 5, with 14 bases in between. CDR3 bases: TGCAGCGCTGTCCAGGGAGGAACTGAAGCTTTCTTT. Its protein is CSAVQGGTEAFF.